These 3 T cell receptor beta chains share one sample of origin, sequenced in a study of shared clonotypes between healthy human individuals. TCRdb's copy holds only in-frame clones and misses some; the assay was immunoSEQ multiplex PCR. The sample has just over 2,000,000 clones; 85% to 95% are singletons. Source material: naive CD4+ T cells sorted from blood. The subset denotes: CD45RA+ positively selected. The receptors stem from a man younger than 30 in good health.

V gene TRBV4-2 combines with J gene TRBJ2-1, with 14 bases matching TRBD2. The J segment lost 0 bases and the V segment lost 3 bases, leaving 7 bases of the junction unmatched. Germline CDR1 LGHNA, CDR2 YNFKEQ. The CDR3 totals 19 residues. The CDR3 protein is CASSQTSGGASSSYNEQFF. DNA of the CDR3: TGTGCCAGCAGCCAGACTAGCGGGGGGGCGTCGAGCTCCTACAATGAGCAGTTCTTC.

Details on this clone: The sample carries other DNA sequences with the same CDR3. The chain uses TRBV30 and TRBJ1-5; tentative D call: TRBD1 (6 bases). V dropped 2 bases and J dropped 4 bases, with 9 bases sitting between them. Germline-derived CDR1 and CDR2 are GTSNPN and SVGIG (reference sequence). This CDR3 spans 13 amino acids. CDR3 loop: CAWSSQGNQPQHF. CDR3 bases: TGTGCCTGGAGTTCGCAGGGGAATCAGCCCCAGCATTTT.

The rearrangement joins TRBV11-3 to TRBJ1-1; D might be TRBD1 (5 bases). From germline, CDR1 is SGHNT and CDR2 YENEEA. V lost 5 bases to trimming and J lost 4 bases, with 23 bases between them. The CDR3 contains 17 residues. CDR3 residues: CASSPGGVAGYGTEAFF. The DNA of the CDR3 is TGTGCCAGCAGCCCAGGAGGGGTGGCCGGGTACGGCACTGAAGCTTTCTTT.